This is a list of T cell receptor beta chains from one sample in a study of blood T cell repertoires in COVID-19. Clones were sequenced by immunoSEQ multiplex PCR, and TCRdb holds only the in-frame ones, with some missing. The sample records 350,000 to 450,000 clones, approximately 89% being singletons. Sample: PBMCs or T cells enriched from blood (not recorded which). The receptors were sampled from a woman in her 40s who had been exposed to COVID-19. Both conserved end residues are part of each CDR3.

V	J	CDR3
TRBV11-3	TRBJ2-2	CASSRGPNTGELFF
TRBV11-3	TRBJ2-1	CASSYMDRVGNEQFF
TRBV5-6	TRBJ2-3	CASSILLAGVLDTQYF
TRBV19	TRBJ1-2	CASTRTNYGYTF
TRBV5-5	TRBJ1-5	CASTPLTGAHNQPQHF
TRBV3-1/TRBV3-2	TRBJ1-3	CASSPQRGGAMNTIYF
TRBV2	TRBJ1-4	CASIRQPNEKLFF
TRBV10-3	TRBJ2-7	CAISGTSAFSYEQYF
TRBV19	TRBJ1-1	CASRDKGAASTEAFF
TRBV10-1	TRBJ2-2	CASSEYRAGTGRPGELFF
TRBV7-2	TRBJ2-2	CASSWDRGLNGELFF
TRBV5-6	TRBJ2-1	CASSLGGGPYNEQFF
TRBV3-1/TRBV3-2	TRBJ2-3	CASSQGPGGRGLAGVTYTDTQYF
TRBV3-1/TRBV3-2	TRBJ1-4	CASSRKGAGEKLFF
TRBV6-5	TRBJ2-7	CASRPGQPVREQYF
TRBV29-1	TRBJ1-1	CSAAQGRGNTEAFF
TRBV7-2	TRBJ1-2	CASGPTGGNYGYTF
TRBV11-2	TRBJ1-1	CASSVRQGTEAFF
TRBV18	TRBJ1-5	CASSTQGQTNQPQHF
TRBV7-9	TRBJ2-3	CASRPGQRTDTQYF
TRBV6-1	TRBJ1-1	CASSATTRVWGTEAFF
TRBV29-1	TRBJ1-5	CSVAYSNQPQHF
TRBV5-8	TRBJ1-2	CASSLGQASYGYTF
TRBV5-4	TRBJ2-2	CASSLYPGTNTGELFF
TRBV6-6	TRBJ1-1	CASSNRDKGEAFF
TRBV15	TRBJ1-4	CATRLTGSGEKLFF
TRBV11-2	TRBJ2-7	CASSFRGTGGTYEQYF
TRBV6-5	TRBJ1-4	CASSLTTGVLGEKLFF
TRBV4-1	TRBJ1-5	CASSPFRDFGAQGNQPQHF
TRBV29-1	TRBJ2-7	CSVLTPGTGRYEQYF
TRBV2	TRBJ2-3	CASTWGGGLNTQYF
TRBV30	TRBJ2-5	CAWSGLFQETQYF
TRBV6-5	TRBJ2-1	CASTVRRGGYEQFF
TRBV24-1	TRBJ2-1	CATSNRAGPRGRIYNEQFF
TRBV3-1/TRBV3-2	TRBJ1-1	CASRTMNTEAFF
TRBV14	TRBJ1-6	CASSQVLGGSPLHF
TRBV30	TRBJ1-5	CAWSPIGTYSNQPQHF
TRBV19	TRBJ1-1	CASGRVTEAFF
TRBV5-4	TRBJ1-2	CASSLGGYGYTF
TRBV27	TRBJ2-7	CASSLRGILVEQYF
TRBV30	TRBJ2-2	CAWSVPFVSAGASGELFF
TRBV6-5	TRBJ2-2	CASSWSAGELFF
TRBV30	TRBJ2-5	CAWSLGTGGVRQETQYF
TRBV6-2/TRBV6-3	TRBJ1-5	CASSYSTGGNQPQHF
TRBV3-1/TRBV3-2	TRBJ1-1	CASVSSTEAFF
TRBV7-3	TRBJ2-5	CASSLRGGAETQYF
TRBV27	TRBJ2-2	CASSLLAGAGGELFF